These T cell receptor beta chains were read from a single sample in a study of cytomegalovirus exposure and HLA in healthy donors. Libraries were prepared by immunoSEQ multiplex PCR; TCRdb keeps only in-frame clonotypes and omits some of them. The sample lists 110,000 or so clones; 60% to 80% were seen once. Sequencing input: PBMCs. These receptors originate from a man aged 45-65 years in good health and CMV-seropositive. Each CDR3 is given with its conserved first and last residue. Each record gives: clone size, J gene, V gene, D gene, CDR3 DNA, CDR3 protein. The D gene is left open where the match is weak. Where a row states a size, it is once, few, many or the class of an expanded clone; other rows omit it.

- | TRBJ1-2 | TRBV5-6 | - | TGTGCCAGCAGCCCCGCGGGGGCCCCCGGCTACACCTTC | CASSPAGAPGYTF
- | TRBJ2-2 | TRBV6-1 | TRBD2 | TGTGCCAGCAGTGCTTCTAGCGGACTTTACACCGGGGAGCTGTTTTTT | CASSASSGLYTGELFF
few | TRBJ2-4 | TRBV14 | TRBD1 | TGTGCCAGCAGCCAGGGGACAGGGGGGGCCAAAAACATTCAGTACTTC | CASSQGTGGAKNIQYF
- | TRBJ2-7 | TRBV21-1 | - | TGTGCCAGCAGCAAAGATGCGGGCGGCCGGAGGGAGCAGTACTTC | CASSKDAGGRREQYF
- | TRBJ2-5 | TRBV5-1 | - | TGCGCCAGCAGCTTGGGAGGCGGGGAGACCCAGTACTTC | CASSLGGGETQYF
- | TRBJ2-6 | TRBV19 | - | TGTGCCAGTAGTATCGACAGGTCCTTGGGCGTCCTGACTTTC | CASSIDRSLGVLTF
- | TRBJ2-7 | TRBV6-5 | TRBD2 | TGTGCCAGCAGTCCTGAACGGGCGGGAGCTCCTAAATGGCACTTC | CASSPERAGAPKWHF
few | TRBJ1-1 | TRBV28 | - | TGTGCCAGCAGTTCCCCCCCCCGGGGAGGAATGGACACTGAAGCTTTCTTT | CASSSPPRGGMDTEAFF
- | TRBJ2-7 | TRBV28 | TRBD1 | TGTGCCAGCAGTTCAACAATACAGGGGGCGCGGCAGTACTTC | CASSSTIQGARQYF
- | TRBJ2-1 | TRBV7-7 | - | TGTGCCAGCAGTCAGAGAGCGCAGGGTGAGCAGTTCTTC | CASSQRAQGEQFF
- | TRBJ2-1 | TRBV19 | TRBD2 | TGTGCCAGTAGTCCGAGGGCGGGGGTATACAATGAGCAGTTCTTC | CASSPRAGVYNEQFF
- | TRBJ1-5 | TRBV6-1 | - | TGTGCCAGCAGTCAGATTAGCAATCAGCCCCAGCATTTT | CASSQISNQPQHF
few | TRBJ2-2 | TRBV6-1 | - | TGTGCCAGCAGTGAAATTCAGGGGCAGGGCACCGGGGAGCTGTTTTTT | CASSEIQGQGTGELFF
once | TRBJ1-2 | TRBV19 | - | TGTGCCAGTACCGCGCGGACAGTCCGGGACTATGGCTACACCTTC | CASTARTVRDYGYTF
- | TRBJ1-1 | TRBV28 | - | TGTGCCAGCAGTTCCGGGACAATGGCCAGCACTGAAGCTTTCTTT | CASSSGTMASTEAFF
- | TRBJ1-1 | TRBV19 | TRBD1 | TGTGCCAGTAGTTCGACAGGGATGAACACTGAAGCTTTCTTT | CASSSTGMNTEAFF
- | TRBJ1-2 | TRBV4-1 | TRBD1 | TGCGCCAGCAGCCAACCGCAAAGGGACAGGGGGCTTGGCTACACCTTC | CASSQPQRDRGLGYTF
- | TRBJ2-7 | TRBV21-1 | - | TGTGCCAGCAGCATAAGGGACAATCCTCGTGAGCAGTACTTC | CASSIRDNPREQYF
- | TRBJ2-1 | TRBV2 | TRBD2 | TGTGCCAGCAGTACGGGACTAGCTGCCTTAGACAATGAGCAGTTCTTC | CASSTGLAALDNEQFF
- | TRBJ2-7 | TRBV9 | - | TGTGCCAGCAGCGTACGGGGGAGTGGCGAGCAGTACTTC | CASSVRGSGEQYF
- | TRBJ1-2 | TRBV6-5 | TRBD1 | TGTGCCAGCAGTACAGGGGGCGGCTATGGCTACACCTTC | CASSTGGGYGYTF
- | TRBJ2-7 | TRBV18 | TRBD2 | TGTGCCAGCTCAAGGACTAGCGGGAGGGCCATCTACGAGCAGTACTTC | CASSRTSGRAIYEQYF
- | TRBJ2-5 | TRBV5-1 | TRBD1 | TGCGCCAGCAGCTCGGGACAGGGATGGGAGACCCAGTACTTC | CASSSGQGWETQYF
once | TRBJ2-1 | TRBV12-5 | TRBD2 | TGTGCTAGTGGCGCCCCCGCGGGGGGGTACTACAATGAGCAGTTCTTC | CASGAPAGGYYNEQFF
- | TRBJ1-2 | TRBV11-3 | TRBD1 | TGTGCCAGCAGCCCCCGTCTGGGACAGGCGAACTACACCTTC | CASSPRLGQANYTF
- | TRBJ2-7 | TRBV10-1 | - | TGCGCCAGCAGTGAGTCGAATCGCGGCTACGAGCAGTACTTC | CASSESNRGYEQYF
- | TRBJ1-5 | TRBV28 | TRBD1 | TGTGCCAGCAGGGGACAGGTTAAAAATCAGCCCCAGCATTTT | CASRGQVKNQPQHF
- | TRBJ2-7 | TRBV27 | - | TGTGCCAGCAGTACCGCAACCGGCTCCTACGAGCAGTACTTC | CASSTATGSYEQYF
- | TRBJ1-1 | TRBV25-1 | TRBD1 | TGTGCCAGCAGTGACCCTGGACAGGGGTTGACTGAAGCTTTCTTT | CASSDPGQGLTEAFF
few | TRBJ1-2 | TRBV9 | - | TGTGCCAGCAACATCGGGGGGAGCGATGTCTACACCTTC | CASNIGGSDVYTF